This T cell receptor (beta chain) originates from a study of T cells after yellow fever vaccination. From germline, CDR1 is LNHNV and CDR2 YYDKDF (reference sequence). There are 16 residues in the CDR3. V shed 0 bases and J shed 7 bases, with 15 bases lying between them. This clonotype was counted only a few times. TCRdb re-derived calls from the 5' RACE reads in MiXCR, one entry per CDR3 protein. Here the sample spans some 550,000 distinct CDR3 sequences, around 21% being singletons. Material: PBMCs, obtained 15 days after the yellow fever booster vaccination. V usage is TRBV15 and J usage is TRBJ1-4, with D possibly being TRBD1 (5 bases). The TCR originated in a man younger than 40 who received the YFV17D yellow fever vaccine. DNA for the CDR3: TGTGCCACCAGCAGAGATTTGGCGGGGGTCGGTGAAAAACTGTTTTTT. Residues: CATSRDLAGVGEKLFF.